This record covers a single T cell receptor (beta chain). Its specificity is unknown. This sample was taken from a study of immune evolution from preneoplasia to lung adenocarcinoma. With 2 bases clipped from V and 1 base from J, the junction kept 4 bases outside the gene matches. CDR3 length: 15 amino acids. Germline CDR1 is SGDLS and CDR2 is YYNGEE. Study observations and caveats: Top clone frequencies peaked in normal lung, apparently declining through invasive adenocarcinoma.

Profiled with immunoSEQ multiplex PCR; TCRdb holds only in-frame clones, not every one. The profile shows 3,500 or so clones, roughly 48% of them singletons. Material: FFPE normal lung tissue adjacent to the tumor. This receptor was obtained from a person in their fifties with lung adenocarcinoma. The chain recombines TRBV9 with TRBJ2-3, with 7 bases identical to TRBD1. This CDR3 reads CASSVTGVGTDTQYF. CDR3 nucleotides: TGTGCCAGCAGCGTTACAGGGGTAGGCACAGATACGCAGTATTTT.